Each of the 27 T cell receptor beta chains below was sequenced from the same sample in a study of chemoradiotherapy in HPV16-positive cancers. Produced via immunoSEQ multiplex PCR; TCRdb's table is partial and in-frame only. Among about 3,000 clones listed, around four fifths were seen once. Sequenced material: blood, taken from a patient who underwent chemoradiotherapy. The source of these receptors is a human donor with HPV-associated anogenital cancer.

The rearrangement uses TRBV30 and TRBJ1-1; D is uncertain. This CDR3 has 11 amino acids. The ends were cut back, 3 bases at V and 5 bases at J, with 7 bases in the middle. Germline V gives CDR1 GTSNPN, CDR2 SVGIG (reference sequence). The CDR3, as DNA: TGTGCCTGGAGGATCAGGACTGAAGCTTTCTTT. Translating gives CAWRIRTEAFF.

CDR3: CAIAEVGQGGSPLHF. Here the CDR3 DNA reads TGTGCCATCGCCGAAGTCGGACAGGGGGGGTCACCCCTCCACTTT. The chain combines TRBV10-3 with TRBJ1-6; 10 nucleotides align to TRBD1. The germline gives CDR1 ENHRY, CDR2 SYGVKD. This CDR3 spans 15 amino acids. V gave up 8 bases and J gave up 10 bases; unmatched junction bases: 11.

The chain's CDR3 is CASSLDQDFGYTF. For the CDR3, the DNA is TGTGCCAGCAGCTTAGACCAGGATTTTGGCTACACCTTC. The chain is built from TRBV7-9 and TRBJ1-2; the D is unclear. Deletions cut 1 base from V and 7 bases from J, with 10 bases between. This CDR3 spans 13 amino acids. Germline V CDR1 and CDR2: SEHNR, FQNEAQ (reference sequence).

The chain carries TRBV7-2 and TRBJ2-7; no clear D gene. Per the germline V gene, CDR1 is SGHTA and CDR2 is FQGNSA. This CDR3 is built from 15 residues. Trimming shortened V by 0 bases and J by 0 bases, and 9 bases separated the two germline ends. Written as DNA, the CDR3 is TGTGCCAGCAGCTTAGCTGGGGTCAGCTCCTACGAGCAGTACTTC. It specifies CASSLAGVSSYEQYF.

J is TRBJ1-4 and V is TRBV2; 7 bases fit TRBD1. In germline, CDR1 is SNHLY, CDR2 FYNNEI. Germline trimming cut 6 bases from V and 8 bases from J; bases unmatched to any gene: 9. This CDR3 region has 14 residues. CDR3 region: CASSPQGPAEKLFF. The DNA of the CDR3 is TGTGCCAGCAGCCCACAGGGGCCGGCGGAAAAACTGTTTTTT.

The sample holds one count of this clone. The chain joins TRBV6-4 to TRBJ1-2; no reliable D call. V lost 6 bases and J 6 bases, leaving 17 bases between the germline ends. This CDR3 is built from 14 residues. In germline, CDR1 is MRHNA, CDR2 SNTAGT. DNA for the CDR3: TGTGCCAGCAGCGGGGTCCCGTGGAGGGATGGCTACACCTTC. Translating it yields CASSGVPWRDGYTF.

J is TRBJ1-1 and V is TRBV11-2; D gene ambiguous. Germline CDR1 SGHAT, CDR2 FQNNGV. CDR3 size: 14 residues. V was cut by 1 base and J by 1 base, with 7 bases left in between. This CDR3 is CASSLARGNTEAFF. CDR3 DNA: TGTGCCAGCAGCTTAGCCCGGGGGAACACTGAAGCTTTCTTT.

The V and J genes are TRBV4-3 and TRBJ1-2; tentative D call: TRBD1 (5 bases). The CDR3 extends over 17 amino acids. The germline CDR1 and CDR2 sequences are LGHNA and YSLEER. V dropped 2 bases and J dropped 4 bases, with 20 bases sitting between them. The CDR3 DNA sequence: TGCGCCAGCAGCCAAATTAGGCAGGGTATGGCGGTCTATGGCTACACCTTC. Its translation: CASSQIRQGMAVYGYTF.

The chain recombines TRBV7-2 with TRBJ2-3; either TRBD1 or TRBD2 may fit D (5 bases each). CDR3 length: 14 residues. Germline loops: CDR1 SGHTA, CDR2 FQGNSA. Trimming removed 4 bases at V and 4 bases at J, with 12 bases between. CDR3 nucleotides: TGTGCCAGCAGCTCGGAGTGGGGGTCAGATACGCAGTATTTT. Its translation: CASSSEWGSDTQYF.

The chain couples TRBV4-1 to TRBJ2-1, with a weak D call TRBD1 (5 bases). Trimming took off 4 bases at V and 1 base at J, with 14 bases between the two ends. Germline V gives CDR1 MGHRA, CDR2 YSYEKL. CDR3 length: 16 residues. The CDR3 spells CASSLEVGVSYNEQFF. The CDR3 DNA sequence: TGCGCCAGCAGCCTCGAGGTAGGGGTGTCCTACAATGAGCAGTTCTTC.

The V and J genes are TRBV7-6 and TRBJ1-2, with 9 bases matching TRBD1. Germline-derived CDR1 and CDR2 are SGHVS and FNYEAQ. The CDR3 is 19 amino acids. V trimming: 5 bases; J trimming: 1 base; junction bases outside the gene matches: 17. DNA of the CDR3: TGTGCCAGCAGCCCCCTTAGGGGACAGGGAATGAGTAATAACTATGGCTACACCTTC. Amino acid sequence: CASSPLRGQGMSNNYGYTF.

The chain is built from TRBV27 and TRBJ2-3; 8 bases match TRBD1. The CDR3 spans 16 residues. The germline CDR1 and CDR2 sequences are MNHEY and SMNVEV (reference sequence). The V gene end was trimmed by 6 bases and the J gene end by 2 bases; junction bases not matched to a gene: 10. This CDR3 is CASRILPGQATDTQYF. CDR3 nucleotide sequence: TGTGCCAGCAGGATATTACCGGGACAGGCCACAGATACGCAGTATTTT.

J is TRBJ1-2 and V is TRBV9; TRBD1 agrees at 7 bases. Trimming cost V 0 bases and J 4 bases; bases outside gene matches: 6. CDR1 is SGDLS, CDR2 YYNGEE, per germline. CDR3 size: 15 residues. CDR3 sequence (DNA): TGTGCCAGCAGCGTAGGGGGGACAGACTCCTATGGCTACACCTTC. Translating it yields CASSVGGTDSYGYTF.

CDR3 sequence: CAWSRLGTTGELFF. CDR3 nucleotide sequence: TGTGCCTGGAGCCGCCTGGGGACCACCGGGGAGCTGTTTTTT. The gene calls are TRBV30 and TRBJ2-2; D may be TRBD1 or TRBD2 (5 bases each). The CDR3 sequence is 14 residues long. Germline V gives CDR1 GTSNPN, CDR2 SVGIG (reference sequence). With 3 bases removed from V and 4 bases from J, the gap between germline ends came to 12 bases.

The chain is built from TRBV7-9 and TRBJ2-4; TRBD1 is a possible D gene (6 bases). The ends were cut back, 5 bases at V and 7 bases at J, with 18 bases in the middle. CDR1 and CDR2 (germline): SEHNR, FQNEAQ (reference sequence). The CDR3 sequence is 15 residues long. CDR3 DNA sequence: TGTGCCAGCAGCGCAGGGATTCGGACAGAGAACATTCAGTACTTC. Residues: CASSAGIRTENIQYF.

J is TRBJ1-1 and V is TRBV5-1; perhaps TRBD1 as D (6 bases). This CDR3 contains 14 residues. Germline loops: CDR1 SGHRS, CDR2 YFSETQ. Trimming took 1 base from V and 3 from J, leaving 10 bases between them. The CDR3 region has the DNA TGCGCCAGCAGCTTGACAGGGAGGGACACTGAAGCTTTCTTT. Translation gives CASSLTGRDTEAFF.

V and J are TRBV5-4 and TRBJ1-5; 8 positions match TRBD1. From germline, CDR1 is SGHNT and CDR2 YYREEE (reference sequence). With V trimmed by 0 bases and J by 1 base, 3 bases remained unmatched. This CDR3 is built from 16 residues. CDR3 DNA sequence: TGTGCCAGCAGCTTGGGGGGACAGGACAGCAATCAGCCCCAGCATTTT. Protein: CASSLGGQDSNQPQHF.

The chain uses TRBV5-6 and TRBJ1-1; the D is unclear. Trimming shortened V by 2 bases and J by 4 bases, and 15 bases separated the two germline ends. The germline gives CDR1 SGHDT, CDR2 YYEEEE. The CDR3 loop spans 15 amino acids. The DNA for the CDR3 is TGTGCCAGCAGCTTTAGATCGGCGGGCCGCACTGAAGCTTTCTTT. The encoded protein is CASSFRSAGRTEAFF.

This clone was seen a single time. This rearrangement joins TRBV30 to TRBJ2-1; 10 bases match TRBD2. V lost 2 bases and J lost 8; bases outside the gene matches: 9. CDR1 is GTSNPN, CDR2 SVGIG, per germline (reference sequence). This CDR3 spans 15 amino acids. CDR3 sequence reads: CAWSRLAGARDEQFF. The CDR3 DNA is TGTGCCTGGAGTCGGCTAGCGGGAGCTAGAGATGAGCAGTTCTTC.

This sequence joins TRBV5-6 and TRBJ1-1, with D hard to call. Germline-derived CDR1 and CDR2 are SGHDT and YYEEEE. The CDR3 loop spans 14 amino acids. V was shortened by 0 bases and J by 2 bases, with 8 bases between the two germline ends. As DNA, the CDR3 is TGTGCCAGCAGCTTGGGGTTCACCAACACTGAAGCTTTCTTT. This encodes CASSLGFTNTEAFF.

The V and J genes are TRBV5-1 and TRBJ2-1, with TRBD2 as a possible D gene (5 bases). The CDR3 totals 16 residues. V gave up 2 bases and J gave up 2 bases, with 14 bases separating them. The germline V gene encodes CDR1 SGHRS and CDR2 YFSETQ. Here the CDR3 DNA reads TGCGCCAGCAGCTTAAGGTCAACGGGGACCTACAATGAGCAGTTCTTC. Translated, it gives CASSLRSTGTYNEQFF.

The V gene is TRBV11-3, the J gene TRBJ2-7; D is unclear. This CDR3 has 14 residues. The V and J ends lost 1 base and 0 bases respectively, with 7 bases between them. The V gene's germline CDR1 is SGHNT and CDR2 YENEEA. The CDR3 loop is CASSLGGPSYEQYF. In nucleotides, the CDR3 is TGTGCCAGCAGCTTAGGAGGACCCTCCTACGAGCAGTACTTC.

The genes are TRBV4-1 and TRBJ2-5, with D perhaps matching TRBD2 (5 bases). The CDR3 is 12 amino acids. Germline CDR1 reads MGHRA; CDR2 reads YSYEKL. V lost 1 base and J lost 9, with 9 bases in between. The CDR3 region is CASSQGTSPQYF. The CDR3 DNA follows: TGCGCCAGCAGCCAAGGAACTAGTCCCCAGTACTTC.

The CDR3 reads CASSLGPGPPDEQYV. As DNA, the CDR3 is TGCGCCAGCAGCTTGGGGCCGGGACCCCCAGACGAGCAGTACGTC. The rearrangement joins TRBV5-1 to TRBJ2-7, with D perhaps assigned TRBD1 or TRBD2 (5 bases each). The length of the CDR3 is 15 residues. Looked up from germline, CDR1 is SGHRS and CDR2 is YFSETQ. The V end was cut by 0 bases, the J end by 5 bases, with 15 bases between.

The rearrangement uses TRBV6-5 and TRBJ1-2; D gene uncertain. The CDR3 consists of 15 residues. The V and J ends lost 7 bases and 2 bases respectively, with 17 bases between them. Germline V gene sequence: CDR1 MNHEY, CDR2 SVGAGI. The CDR3 DNA reads as TGTGCCAGCACCCCAACGATAAGGTCAAACTATGGCTACACCTTC. Translated: CASTPTIRSNYGYTF.

The chain couples TRBV18 to TRBJ1-6; 8 bases line up with TRBD1. The CDR3 has 15 amino acids. Germline V gene sequence: CDR1 KGHSH, CDR2 LQKENI. Germline trimming cut 6 bases from V and 8 bases from J; bases unmatched to any gene: 9. The CDR3 reads CASSSTGAADSPLHF. The DNA of the CDR3 is TGTGCCAGCTCCTCGACAGGGGCGGCTGATTCACCCCTCCACTTT.

This clone showed up just a few times. The chain joins TRBV28 to TRBJ1-2; no clear D gene. The CDR3 loop spans 12 amino acids. CDR1 is MDHEN and CDR2 is SYDVKM in the germline V gene. With 5 bases removed from V and 6 bases from J, the gap between germline ends came to 10 bases. This chain's CDR3 is CASSTPTDGYTF. CDR3 coding DNA: TGTGCCAGCAGTACGCCAACGGATGGCTACACCTTC.